This T cell receptor beta chain is from a study of blood T cell repertoires in COVID-19. Study in general: Donors in the United States, Italy and Spain gave samples during acute or convalescent COVID-19. Sample material is recorded as cDNA or gDNA derived from T cells, B-cell-depleted T cells, or PBMCs.

After removal of 5 bases from V and 4 bases from J, the junction contained 4 bases not matched to a gene. This CDR3 spans 14 amino acids. CDR1 and CDR2 from the germline V gene are MNHEY and SVGEGT. Authors' analysis steps: By means of reference gene primer amplification, nucleated cell counts were estimated. Produced via immunoSEQ multiplex PCR; TCRdb's table is partial and in-frame only. V, J and clone size reflect that table, while D and trimming were determined from the DNA. The table shows roughly 30,000 clones, with nearly 90% occurring only once. The Seattle patients joined while their infection was active and were tracked longitudinally afterward.

The chain carries TRBV6-2 or TRBV6-3 and TRBJ2-3, with 9 bases matching TRBD1. Sequenced input: peripheral blood. The TCR sequence derives from a man in his sixties with COVID-19, enrolled during active disease. The CDR3 is CASSRTGEADTQYF. In nucleotides, the CDR3 is TGTGCCAGCAGTCGGACAGGGGAGGCAGATACGCAGTATTTT.